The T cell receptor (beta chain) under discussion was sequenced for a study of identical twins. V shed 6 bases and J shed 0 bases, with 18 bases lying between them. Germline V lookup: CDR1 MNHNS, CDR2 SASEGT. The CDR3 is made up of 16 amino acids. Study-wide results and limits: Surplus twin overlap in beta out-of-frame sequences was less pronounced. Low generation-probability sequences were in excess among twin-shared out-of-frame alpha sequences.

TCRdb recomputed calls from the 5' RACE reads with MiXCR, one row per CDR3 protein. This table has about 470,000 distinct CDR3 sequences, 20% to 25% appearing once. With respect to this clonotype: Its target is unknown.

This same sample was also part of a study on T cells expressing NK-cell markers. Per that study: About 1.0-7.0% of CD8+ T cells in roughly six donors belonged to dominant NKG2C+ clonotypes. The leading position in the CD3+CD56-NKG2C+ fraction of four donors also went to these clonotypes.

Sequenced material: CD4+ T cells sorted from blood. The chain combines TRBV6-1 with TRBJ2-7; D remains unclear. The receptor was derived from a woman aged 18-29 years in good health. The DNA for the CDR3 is TGTGCCAGCAGCCCAACCCCCATACATAGCTCCTACGAGCAGTACTTC. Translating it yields CASSPTPIHSSYEQYF.